The entry below gives a single TCR beta chain sequence along with its context. The antigen is undetermined. The repertoire was sequenced with immunoSEQ multiplex PCR; TCRdb's copy has only in-frame clones and lacks some. The repertoire holds some 100,000 clones, with approximately 90% as singletons. These data belong to a study of T cell responses to AZD1222 COVID-19 vaccine. The study, taken as a whole, reports: There were mostly white British donors and more females than males, and clonal diversity was possibly underestimated.

CDR3 size: 16 residues. Per germline, CDR1 SEHNR and CDR2 FQNEAQ (reference sequence). V dropped 4 bases and J dropped 2 bases, with 17 bases sitting between them. This TCR derives from an adult in good health. J is TRBJ1-2 and V is TRBV7-9; the D gene is possibly TRBD1 (6 bases). This specimen consisted of peripheral blood, obtained on day 0 of AZD1222 vaccination. The CDR3 region has the DNA TGTGCCAGCAGCTCAGGGGTCTCGGAAGGGAACTATGGCTACACCTTC. Translation gives CASSSGVSEGNYGYTF. Full variable domain (missing parts from reference TRBV7-9 and TRBJ1-2): DTGVSQNPRHKITKRGQNVTFRCDPISEHNRLYWYRQTLGQGPEFLTYFQNEAQLEKSRLLSDRFSAERPKGSFSTLEIQRTEQGDSAMYLCASSSGVSEGNYGYTFGSGTRLTVV.